The 15 T cell receptor beta chains below come from one sample, sequenced in a study of siplizumab effects on memory and regulatory T cells. Only in-frame clones appear in the TCRdb table, and some are missing; sequencing was by immunoSEQ multiplex PCR. Found here are approximately 65,000 clones, less than 80% of them singletons; the top ten hold 0.4% to 0.5%. What was sequenced was memory CD4+ T cells sorted from blood. The receptors here all came from a human donor in good health.

The rearrangement joins TRBV11-2 to TRBJ2-5; D not resolved. Trimming stripped 6 bases from V and 5 bases from J, with 16 bases between. Germline values: CDR1 SGHAT, CDR2 FQNNGV. The CDR3 totals 14 residues. CDR3 nucleotides: TGTGCCAGCAGACCCCGACTCCATTCTGAGACCCAGTACTTC. Protein: CASRPRLHSETQYF.

The DNA of the CDR3 is TGCGCCAGCAGCCAAGAGGGGTATGAAGCTTTCTTT. It specifies CASSQEGYEAFF. The chain joins TRBV4-1 to TRBJ1-1; D call uncertain. Germline V gives CDR1 MGHRA, CDR2 YSYEKL. The CDR3 length is 12 residues. V lost 0 bases and J 7 bases, leaving 6 bases between the germline ends.

The chain has TRBV20-1 and TRBJ1-4; D is undetermined. This CDR3 is built from 11 residues. Germline V lookup: CDR1 DFQATT, CDR2 SNEGSKA (reference sequence). V lost 6 bases and J 7 bases, leaving 9 bases between the germline ends. CDR3 protein: CSAEGTEKLFF. The CDR3 DNA sequence: TGCAGTGCAGAGGGTACTGAAAAACTGTTTTTT.

The V and J genes are TRBV2 and TRBJ1-5; the D gene is possibly TRBD1 (5 bases). This CDR3 spans 15 amino acids. V was clipped by 8 bases and J by 2 bases, with 16 bases between them. Germline CDR1 and CDR2: SNHLY and FYNNEI. The CDR3 DNA reads as TGTGCCAGCCACCAGGGAAGAAATGGCAATCAGCCCCAGCATTTT. Its protein is CASHQGRNGNQPQHF.

The table lists this clone with a few counts. The chain links TRBV19 to TRBJ1-5; 7 bases are a match to TRBD1. With 7 bases clipped from V and 6 bases from J, the junction kept 6 bases outside the gene matches. CDR3 length equals 13 residues. CDR1 is LNHDA and CDR2 is SQIVND in the germline V gene (reference sequence). The CDR3 nucleotides are TGTGCCAGTATAGAGGGGGCGACTCAGCCCCAGCATTTT. Its protein product is CASIEGATQPQHF.

The chain carries TRBV28 and TRBJ2-7; D remains ambiguous. CDR1 is MDHEN and CDR2 is SYDVKM in the germline V gene. The CDR3 runs 11 residues. The V end was cut by 10 bases, the J end by 3 bases, with 10 bases between. The CDR3 region is CATGPLYEQYF. In DNA form, the CDR3 reads TGTGCCACTGGGCCTCTCTACGAGCAGTACTTC.

This chain links TRBV13 with TRBJ2-5; D is perhaps TRBD1 or TRBD2 (6 bases each). The length of the CDR3 is 15 residues. The germline V gene encodes CDR1 PRHDT and CDR2 FYEKMQ (reference sequence). V was pared by 5 bases and J by 5 bases, with 18 bases between. The CDR3 DNA reads TGTGCCAGCAGCCAGAGGTGGGGGGCGCAGGAGACCCAGTACTTC. Translated: CASSQRWGAQETQYF.

This clone was observed a few times. The same CDR3 arises from other DNA sequences in this sample as well. The chain joins TRBV29-1 to TRBJ2-2; 10 bases are shared with TRBD1. Per germline, CDR1 SQVTM and CDR2 ANQGSEA. The CDR3 contains 14 residues. With V trimmed by 6 bases and J by 3 bases, 4 bases remained unmatched. The CDR3 region has the DNA TGCAGCGTCGGGACAGGGGTTTACACCGGGGAGCTGTTTTTT. This encodes CSVGTGVYTGELFF.

The J gene is TRBJ2-3, the V gene TRBV6-1; 13 bases line up with TRBD2. This CDR3 spans 18 amino acids. V trimming: 4 bases; J trimming: 2 bases; junction bases outside the gene matches: 9. CDR1 MNHNS and CDR2 SASEGT come from the germline V gene. This CDR3 reads CASSVTSGGAVATDTQYF. In nucleotides, the CDR3 is TGTGCCAGCAGTGTAACTAGCGGGGGGGCCGTGGCCACAGATACGCAGTATTTT.

The rearrangement uses TRBV2 and TRBJ2-7; 8 bases are shared with TRBD1. Germline V gives CDR1 SNHLY, CDR2 FYNNEI. Trimming removed 7 bases from V and 2 bases from J; junction bases left unmatched: 7. The CDR3 runs 14 residues. Written as DNA, the CDR3 is TGTGCCAGCAAATTTGGGACAGGAACCTACGAGCAGTACTTC. This gives the protein CASKFGTGTYEQYF.

V usage is TRBV5-5 and J usage is TRBJ2-7; 12 positions agree with TRBD2. Germline V gene sequence: CDR1 SGHKS, CDR2 YYEKEE (reference sequence). J lost 2 bases, V lost 0 bases, and 0 bases had no gene match. The CDR3 runs 15 residues. The DNA for the CDR3 is TGTGCCAGCAGCTTGGGACTAGCGGGGGCCTACGAGCAGTACTTC. This codes for CASSLGLAGAYEQYF.

The V and J genes are TRBV6-5 and TRBJ2-7; 7 nucleotides line up with TRBD1. V lost 6 bases and J lost 3; bases outside the gene matches: 8. This CDR3 has 14 amino acids. Germline V CDR1 and CDR2: MNHEY, SVGAGI. Here the CDR3 DNA reads TGTGCCAGCAGCACCGGGGACAGAGACTACGAGCAGTACTTC. Protein: CASSTGDRDYEQYF.

The chain joins TRBV21-1 to TRBJ1-1. TRBV21-1 is an annotated pseudogene. CDR3 size: 20 residues. CDR3 protein: CASSNLQGPIDRGPNTEAFF. The CDR3 nucleotides are TGTGCCAGCAGCAATCTTCAAGGTCCTATAGATCGGGGGCCGAACACTGAAGCTTTCTTT.

The rearrangement links TRBV11-3 to TRBJ2-5, with no clear D. The CDR3 is 13 amino acids. The germline V gene encodes CDR1 SGHNT and CDR2 YENEEA. With 2 bases removed from V and 1 base from J, the gap between germline ends came to 5 bases. The CDR3 reads CASSLPGQETQYF. The CDR3 nucleotides are TGTGCCAGCAGCTTACCAGGCCAAGAGACCCAGTACTTC.

The V and J genes are TRBV27 and TRBJ2-7; 8 bases fit TRBD1. Germline CDR1 is MNHEY and CDR2 is SMNVEV (reference sequence). This CDR3 has 16 residues. J lost 4 bases, V lost 6 bases, and 14 bases had no gene match. The CDR3: CASSRSDREGGYEQYF. The CDR3 coding sequence is TGTGCCAGCAGCCGGTCGGACAGGGAAGGGGGATACGAGCAGTACTTC.